One sample yielded the 15 T cell receptor beta chains listed below, sequenced in a study of T cell clonotyping in hematopoietic cell transplantation. Produced via immunoSEQ multiplex PCR; TCRdb's table is partial and in-frame only. The repertoire holds approximately 30,000 clones, with approximately 96% as singletons. The sample taken for sequencing was peripheral blood mononuclear cells. These receptors were taken from a man aged 45 to 65 in good health. Some clones in this sample may be carry-over from other donors' samples.

In its sample, this clone was seen once. CDR3 bases: TGTGCCAGCAGACCTCTAGCGGGGGGGGACAATGAGCAGTTCTTC. Translated, it gives CASRPLAGGDNEQFF. The genes are TRBV6-5 and TRBJ2-1, with 12 bases matching TRBD2. CDR1 and CDR2 (germline): MNHEY, SVGAGI. V shed 6 bases and J 5 bases; nucleotides not matched to a gene: 5. The CDR3 covers 15 residues.

The rearrangement uses TRBV2 and TRBJ2-5, with TRBD1 matching over 10 bases. Germline trimming cut 6 bases from V and 0 bases from J; bases unmatched to any gene: 7. Germline assignment: CDR1 SNHLY and CDR2 FYNNEI. This CDR3 contains 16 residues. The CDR3, as DNA: TGTGCCAGCAGAGAGGGACAGGGGACTAACCAAGAGACCCAGTACTTC. Translation gives CASREGQGTNQETQYF. The whole variable domain, remainder taken from reference TRBV2 and TRBJ2-5, is EPEVTQTPSHQVTQMGQEVILRCVPISNHLYFYWYRQILGQKVEFLVSFYNNEISEKSEIFDDQFSVERPDGSNFTLKIRSTKLEDSAMYFCASREGQGTNQETQYFGPGTRLLVL.

This chain links TRBV2 with TRBJ1-5, with D possibly being TRBD1 (6 bases). CDR1 and CDR2 from the germline V gene are SNHLY and FYNNEI. CDR3 length equals 14 residues. Between the trimmed V and J ends, which lost 7 bases and 5 bases, there was a span of 15 bases. DNA for the CDR3: TGTGCCAGCACTTCGCAGGGGTCCCATCAGCCCCAGCATTTT. This translates into CASTSQGSHQPQHF.

The V and J genes are TRBV7-3 and TRBJ2-1; a weak D match, TRBD2 (6 bases). This CDR3 contains 16 residues. The germline V gene has CDR1 SGHTA and CDR2 FQGTGA. The V end was cut by 0 bases, the J end by 7 bases, with 16 bases between. In nucleotides, the CDR3 is TGTGCCAGCAGCTTAACTGGGACTCGGGGGTATAATGAGCAGTTCTTC. Protein product: CASSLTGTRGYNEQFF.

The chain employs TRBV2 and TRBJ1-1, with a possible D match to TRBD1 (5 bases). Trimming took off 2 bases at V and 4 bases at J, with 11 bases between the two ends. The germline V gene has CDR1 SNHLY and CDR2 FYNNEI. The CDR3 sequence is 14 residues long. CDR3 nucleotide sequence: TGTGCCAGCAGTGAACAGGGCAGAGGCACTGAAGCTTTCTTT. It is translated as CASSEQGRGTEAFF. Based on the CDR3 plus reference TRBV2 and TRBJ1-1, the full variable domain is EPEVTQTPSHQVTQMGQEVILRCVPISNHLYFYWYRQILGQKVEFLVSFYNNEISEKSEIFDDQFSVERPDGSNFTLKIRSTKLEDSAMYFCASSEQGRGTEAFFGQGTRLTVV.

CDR3 in amino acids: CASSNDAGGNQPQHF. As DNA, the CDR3 is TGTGCCAGCAGCAACGACGCAGGGGGCAATCAGCCCCAGCATTTT. The V call is TRBV7-2, the J call TRBJ1-5, with D possibly TRBD1 on 6 matching bases. This CDR3 has 15 amino acids. The ends were cut back, 5 bases at V and 2 bases at J, with 13 bases in the middle. CDR1 and CDR2 (germline): SGHTA, FQGNSA.

The V call is TRBV7-2, the J call TRBJ1-1; 7 bases line up with TRBD1. Trimming took 5 bases from V and 1 from J; bases not matched to a gene: 4. Germline loops: CDR1 SGHTA, CDR2 FQGNSA. The CDR3 is made up of 14 amino acids. The CDR3 DNA sequence: TGTGCCAGCAGCGTCCGGACAGGGAACACTGAAGCTTTCTTT. This encodes CASSVRTGNTEAFF.

This clone was recorded only once. This chain joins TRBV28 and TRBJ2-7, with 9 bases lining up with TRBD1. This CDR3 is built from 15 residues. V shed 5 bases and J 2 bases; nucleotides not matched to a gene: 7. The germline V gene has CDR1 MDHEN and CDR2 SYDVKM. In DNA form, the CDR3 reads TGTGCCAGCAGTCCCCCCGGGACAGGGACCTACGAGCAGTACTTC. Translating gives CASSPPGTGTYEQYF.

The gene calls are TRBV7-9 and TRBJ1-4, with TRBD1 matching 10 bases. This CDR3 has 17 residues. J lost 0 bases, V lost 4 bases, and 5 bases had no gene match. Germline V gives CDR1 SEHNR, CDR2 FQNEAQ (reference sequence). CDR3 loop: CASSSRDRGTTNEKLFF. CDR3 nucleotides: TGTGCCAGCAGCTCACGGGACAGGGGAACAACTAATGAAAAACTGTTTTTT.

For the CDR3, the DNA is TGTGCCAGCAGCGCCCGGATTGCCGGGGAGCTGTTTTTT. Its translation is CASSARIAGELFF. The V and J genes are TRBV14 and TRBJ2-2; D gene unclear. This CDR3 spans 13 amino acids. Per the germline V gene, CDR1 is SGHDN and CDR2 is FVKESK. V lost 5 bases, J lost 6 bases, and 10 bases lay in between.

The V and J genes are TRBV5-1 and TRBJ2-3, with 7 positions matching TRBD2. The length of the CDR3 is 14 residues. Unmatched junction bases numbered 4, after V lost 4 bases and J lost 2 bases. Per germline, CDR1 SGHRS and CDR2 YFSETQ. DNA for the CDR3: TGCGCCAGCAGCAGCCGGGACTACACAGATACGCAGTATTTT. Its translation is CASSSRDYTDTQYF.

V and J are TRBV29-1 and TRBJ2-3; D is perhaps TRBD1 or TRBD2 (5 bases each). Germline V CDR1 and CDR2: SQVTM, ANQGSEA. The V and J ends lost 3 bases and 4 bases respectively, with 11 bases between them. The CDR3 loop spans 13 amino acids. CDR3 sequence (DNA): TGCAGCGTTGAGAGGGGTGTCGCAGATACGCAGTATTTT. Residues: CSVERGVADTQYF.

The chain uses TRBV5-1 and TRBJ1-2; 9 bases are shared with TRBD1. V trimming: 4 bases; J trimming: 3 bases; junction bases outside the gene matches: 4. The CDR3 spans 14 residues. In germline, CDR1 is SGHRS, CDR2 YFSETQ. CDR3 coding DNA: TGCGCCAGCAGCCCGGGACAGGGATACTATGGCTACACCTTC. Its translation is CASSPGQGYYGYTF. Together with reference TRBV5-1 and TRBJ1-2, the CDR3 gives the full variable domain: KAGVTQTPRYLIKTRGQQVTLSCSPISGHRSVSWYQQTPGQGLQFLFEYFSETQRNKGNFPGRFSGRQFSNSRSEMNVSTLELGDSALYLCASSPGQGYYGYTFGSGTRLTVV.

The chain has TRBV19 and TRBJ1-1; 7 nucleotides match TRBD1. The V gene's germline CDR1 is LNHDA and CDR2 SQIVND (reference sequence). This CDR3 contains 15 residues. Losses at the gene ends were 5 bases for V and 2 bases for J; bases not matched to a gene: 8. The CDR3 nucleotides are TGTGCCAGTAGTGACCCGGGACAGCTTAACACTGAAGCTTTCTTT. It specifies CASSDPGQLNTEAFF. Full variable domain (outside the CDR3, taken from reference TRBV19 and TRBJ1-1): DGGITQSPKYLFRKEGQNVTLSCEQNLNHDAMYWYRQDPGQGLRLIYYSQIVNDFQKGDIAEGYSVSREKKESFPLTVTSAQKNPTAFYLCASSDPGQLNTEAFFGQGTRLTVV.

This rearrangement joins TRBV9 to TRBJ2-7, with 9 nucleotides matching TRBD1. Trimming cost V 3 bases and J 5 bases; bases outside gene matches: 3. The CDR3 runs to 13 residues. Germline values: CDR1 SGDLS, CDR2 YYNGEE. CDR3 in DNA: TGTGCCAGCAGCGCGGGACAGGGCAACGAGCAGTACTTC. It translates to CASSAGQGNEQYF.